The 7 T cell receptor beta chains below were found in one sample sequenced in a study of PD-1 blockade in classical Hodgkin lymphoma. Specified time point: cycle 4 day 1 (C4D1), after about 6 weeks of nivolumab. Relapse was seen in all patients after autologous stem cell transplantation, and brentuximab vedotin exposure was variable. Some clones are missing from TCRdb's copy, which holds only in-frame ones; the method was immunoSEQ multiplex PCR. The sample contains fewer than 50,000 clones, about three quarters of which appear only once. The sample here was peripheral blood mononuclear cells (PBMCs), taken before the fourth cycle of nivolumab. All receptors derive from a human donor with classical Hodgkin lymphoma.

The CDR3 is CASPGYTEAFF. The DNA of the CDR3 is TGTGCCAGCCCGGGTTACACTGAAGCTTTCTTT. The rearrangement joins TRBV19 to TRBJ1-1; D gene ambiguous. The CDR3 consists of 11 residues. The germline CDR1 and CDR2 sequences are LNHDA and SQIVND (reference sequence). The germline V and J ends were trimmed by 9 bases and 3 bases, with 8 bases remaining between them.

This chain uses TRBV19 with TRBJ2-1; D unclear. The CDR3 extends over 13 amino acids. V shed 3 bases and J shed 3 bases, with 6 bases lying between them. CDR1 LNHDA and CDR2 SQIVND come from the germline V gene (reference sequence). The CDR3 is CASSIGNYNEQFF. In DNA, the CDR3 is TGTGCCAGTAGTATCGGCAACTACAATGAGCAGTTCTTC.

V is TRBV7-2 and J is TRBJ1-1; TRBD1 might be the D (5 bases). The CDR3 totals 13 residues. The germline V gene has CDR1 SGHTA and CDR2 FQGNSA. V lost 0 bases and J 11 bases, leaving 13 bases between the germline ends. The CDR3 sequence is CASSLAGESAAFF. CDR3 nucleotide sequence: TGTGCCAGCAGCTTAGCGGGGGAGAGCGCTGCTTTCTTT.

In nucleotides, the CDR3 is TGTGCCAGCAGCCCACAGGGGGCGCACATTCAGTACTTC. It specifies CASSPQGAHIQYF. V gene TRBV9 combines with J gene TRBJ2-4; TRBD1 matches at 9 bases. Unmatched junction bases numbered 4, after V lost 4 bases and J lost 8 bases. Germline CDR1 and CDR2: SGDLS and YYNGEE. The CDR3 loop spans 13 amino acids.

V and J are TRBV28 and TRBJ1-2, with D unclear. This CDR3 has 12 amino acids. The V gene's germline CDR1 is MDHEN and CDR2 SYDVKM. Deletions cut 5 bases from V and 5 bases from J, with 9 bases between. The CDR3 DNA is TGTGCCAGCAGTCCCCAAGTGTATGGCTACACCTTC. This translates into CASSPQVYGYTF.

There are a few counts of this clone. The J gene is TRBJ1-1, the V gene TRBV28; possible D gene TRBD1, 5 bases. Trimming pared 8 bases from V and 11 bases from J, leaving 12 bases between. The CDR3 runs to 10 residues. In germline, CDR1 is MDHEN, CDR2 SYDVKM. The CDR3, as DNA: TGTGCCAGCGGCAGGGTCACGGCTTTCTTT. This codes for CASGRVTAFF.

The chain carries TRBV30 and TRBJ2-7, with D possibly being TRBD2 (5 bases). The germline V gene encodes CDR1 GTSNPN and CDR2 SVGIG (reference sequence). Deletions cut 0 bases from V and 0 bases from J, with 9 bases between. The CDR3 spans 14 residues. CDR3 DNA: TGTGCCTGGAGTGTAGGAGGCAGCTCCTACGAGCAGTACTTC. It translates to CAWSVGGSSYEQYF. The full variable domain, rest sourced from reference TRBV30 and TRBJ2-7, is SQTIHQWPATLVQPVGSPLSLECTVEGTSNPNLYWYRQAAGRGLQLLFYSVGIGQISSEVPQNLSASRPQDRQFILSSKKLLLSDSGFYLCAWSVGGSSYEQYFGPGTRLTVT.